This T cell receptor (beta chain) derives from a study of T cell repertoires in cytomegalovirus infection. Per the germline V gene, CDR1 is SGHNT and CDR2 is YENEEA. CDR3 size: 14 residues. The V gene end was trimmed by 5 bases and the J gene end by 5 bases; junction bases not matched to a gene: 7. TCRdb called the reads again in MiXCR, with one record for every CDR3 protein. The sample lists more than 400,000 distinct CDR3 sequences; 26% were seen once. The chain employs TRBV11-3 and TRBJ1-1; 8 bases agree with TRBD1. The source of this sequence is a human donor in good health (CMV status not recorded). Some clones in this sample may be carry-over from other donors' samples. Source material: PBMCs. This CDR3 reads CASSPDRVATEAFF. Written as DNA, the CDR3 is TGTGCCAGCAGCCCGGACAGGGTGGCGACTGAAGCTTTCTTT.